The clone carrying this T cell receptor beta chain has a handful of counts. Its antigen is unknown. This sample was included in a study of T cells after posttransplantation cyclophosphamide. Findings and caveats of the study: Blood and skin or GI T cell repertoires showed limited TRB overlap.

V lost 1 base, J lost 4 bases, and 12 bases stayed unmatched. This CDR3 comprises 18 residues. CDR1 and CDR2 (germline): SGHTA, FQGNSA. Produced via immunoSEQ multiplex PCR; TCRdb's table is partial and in-frame only. Sampling found fewer than 55,000 clones, none seen once. Source material: PBMCs. The genes are TRBV7-2 and TRBJ2-3, with TRBD2 identical over 9 bases. The receptor was derived from a man between 35 and 55 years old in good health, CMV-negative, and a related stem cell transplant donor. CDR3 loop: CASSLVDFWAGGSDTQYF. CDR3 in DNA: TGTGCCAGCAGCTTAGTTGATTTTTGGGCGGGGGGGTCAGATACGCAGTATTTT.